The sequence of this TCR beta chain was determined in a study of blood T cell repertoires in COVID-19. About the study: Italy, Spain and the United States were the sources of the convalescent and acute COVID-19 samples. Nucleic acid was either cDNA or gDNA, and it came from T cells, B-cell-depleted T cells, or PBMCs.

Authors' processing steps: Nucleated cell number was recorded as an estimate derived from reference gene primer amplification. Measured with immunoSEQ multiplex PCR; TCRdb has only the in-frame clones, and not every one. From that table come the V and J calls and clone size; the DNA was used to work out D and trimming. The data show roughly 60,000 clones, with around 87% seen just once and under 8.5% held by the top ten. Germline CDR1 reads DFQATT; CDR2 reads SNEGSKA (reference sequence). The V and J ends lost 5 bases and 7 bases respectively, with 8 bases between them. This CDR3 has 10 amino acids. The receptor's source is a human donor with active COVID-19. The donor label of this sample is uncertain. The specimen was peripheral blood. The chain carries TRBV20-1 and TRBJ1-1; TRBD1 is a possible D gene (6 bases). As DNA, the CDR3 is TGCAGTGCTGGACAGTATGAAGCTTTCTTT. It is translated as CSAGQYEAFF.